This entry concerns a single TCR beta chain. TCRdb keeps only in-frame clones here, not all; method: immunoSEQ multiplex PCR. Of fewer than 80,000 clones in the sample, roughly 91% were seen once. The CDR3 spans 14 residues. V was cut by 8 bases and J by 6 bases, with 18 bases left in between. Germline-derived CDR1 and CDR2 are MNHEY and SMNVEV (reference sequence). These data belong to a study of Tregs in tolerant kidney transplant recipients. CD4+CD25+CD127- Tregs, CD4+CD25- non-Tregs, CD4 and CD8 cells were sorted. This clonotype was obtained from a human donor who received a combined kidney and bone marrow transplant. The material sequenced was CD4+ T cells from blood, taken before the transplant. The chain links TRBV27 to TRBJ2-3; perhaps TRBD2 as D (6 bases). This CDR3 reads CASRGTFNADTQYF. The CDR3 DNA follows: TGTGCCAGCCGGGGGACTTTTAATGCGGATACGCAGTATTTT.